The 26 T cell receptor beta chains in this list originate from one sample, sequenced in a study of long-term antiretroviral therapy in people with HIV. The authors ran the immunoSEQ assay, v3.0, at survey level. Method: immunoSEQ multiplex PCR; TCRdb's copy keeps in-frame clones and lacks some. Of about 23,000 clones in the sample, 82% were seen once. Sequencing was performed on unsorted PBMCs, taken 0.3 years after starting antiretroviral therapy. These receptor sequences come from a man aged 50 to 60 with HIV.

V usage is TRBV5-6 and J usage is TRBJ2-5; D uncertain. The germline CDR1 and CDR2 sequences are SGHDT and YYEEEE. The CDR3 has 16 amino acids. Trimming pared 4 bases from V and 0 bases from J, leaving 16 bases between. The CDR3 loop is CASSPWAGSYQETQYF. Written as DNA, the CDR3 is TGTGCCAGCAGCCCTTGGGCAGGCTCGTACCAAGAGACCCAGTACTTC.

In its sample, this clone was seen a few times. The CDR3 DNA reads as TGCGCCAGCAGTCGATTGACAGGGGGCAACTATGGCTACACCTTC. It translates to CASSRLTGGNYGYTF. The V and J genes are TRBV4-3 and TRBJ1-2; the match to TRBD1 covers 10 bases. V shed 6 bases, J shed 2 bases, and the junction held 6 bases outside the gene matches. The germline V gene encodes CDR1 LGHNA and CDR2 YSLEER. The length of the CDR3 is 15 residues.

The chain combines TRBV9 with TRBJ1-1; no firm D call. Germline values: CDR1 SGDLS, CDR2 YYNGEE. Trimming took off 0 bases at V and 6 bases at J, with 12 bases between the two ends. CDR3 length equals 14 residues. The CDR3 DNA reads as TGTGCCAGCAGCGTAGGTGGTGGGCCCTCTGAAGCTTTCTTT. Translation: CASSVGGGPSEAFF.

This clone was recorded only once. V and J are TRBV28 and TRBJ2-1; weak D call: TRBD2 (5 bases). The V and J ends lost 6 bases and 5 bases respectively, with 11 bases between them. The CDR3 runs 13 residues. Germline values: CDR1 MDHEN, CDR2 SYDVKM. CDR3 region: CASRRAGNNEQFF. The CDR3 DNA reads TGTGCCAGCAGAAGGGCGGGTAACAATGAGCAGTTCTTC.

The genes are TRBV27 and TRBJ2-7; TRBD2 matches 8 bases. The V gene end was trimmed by 0 bases and the J gene end by 5 bases; junction bases not matched to a gene: 3. The germline gives CDR1 MNHEY, CDR2 SMNVEV (reference sequence). The CDR3 has 14 residues. The CDR3 DNA follows: TGTGCCAGCAGTTTATCTAGCGGGATTCACGAGCAGTACTTC. Protein sequence: CASSLSSGIHEQYF.

The chain combines TRBV6-6 with TRBJ1-4, with TRBD1 matching 7 bases. Germline CDR1 and CDR2: MNHNY and SVGAGI (reference sequence). The CDR3 consists of 15 residues. V lost 3 bases, J lost 8 bases, and 9 bases stayed unmatched. The CDR3 sequence: CASSYGKGGGEKLFF. The CDR3 DNA is TGTGCCAGCAGTTATGGTAAAGGGGGCGGAGAAAAACTGTTTTTT.

This clone is judged medium-sized. The gene calls are TRBV19 and TRBJ1-2, with 9 bases identical to TRBD1. The CDR3 consists of 14 residues. The germline V gene has CDR1 LNHDA and CDR2 SQIVND (reference sequence). V trimming: 5 bases; J trimming: 4 bases; junction bases outside the gene matches: 5. CDR3 amino acids: CASSPGQGGYGYTF. The CDR3 nucleotides are TGTGCCAGTAGTCCGGGACAGGGAGGCTATGGCTACACCTTC.

The V gene is TRBV4-3, the J gene TRBJ2-7; 7 nucleotides align to TRBD1. J lost 3 bases, V lost 3 bases, and 11 bases had no gene match. CDR3 length equals 16 residues. The germline CDR1 and CDR2 sequences are LGHNA and YSLEER. The CDR3 DNA reads TGCGCCAGCAGCCAGGGGCCCGGGACAGACTTCTACGAGCAGTACTTC. Protein product: CASSQGPGTDFYEQYF.

This clone was seen a few times. The chain is built from TRBV28 and TRBJ2-2; D remains ambiguous. CDR3 length equals 13 residues. Germline CDR1 is MDHEN and CDR2 is SYDVKM. The V end lost 5 bases, the J end lost 6 bases, and 10 bases lay between the germline ends. The CDR3 region has the DNA TGTGCCAGCAGTGAGAAGAGATCCGGGGAGCTGTTTTTT. Translation: CASSEKRSGELFF.

The genes are TRBV14 and TRBJ2-5; TRBD1 matches at 7 bases. This CDR3 comprises 13 residues. Germline CDR1 SGHDN, CDR2 FVKESK. The trim removed 4 bases at V and 5 bases at J, leaving 4 bases unmatched. CDR3 loop: CASSLTGWETQYF. CDR3 sequence (DNA): TGTGCCAGCAGCCTGACAGGGTGGGAGACCCAGTACTTC. Full variable domain (outside the CDR3, taken from reference TRBV14 and TRBJ2-5): EAGVTQFPSHSVIEKGQTVTLRCDPISGHDNLYWYRRVMGKEIKFLLHFVKESKQDESGMPNNRFLAERTGGTYSTLKVQPAELEDSGVYFCASSLTGWETQYFGPGTRLLVL.

A few counts support this clone. The rearrangement joins TRBV5-1 to TRBJ2-1, with 15 bases fitting TRBD2. The germline gives CDR1 SGHRS, CDR2 YFSETQ. The CDR3 sequence is 17 residues long. J was trimmed by 5 bases and V by 2 bases; bases with no gene match: 5. This CDR3 is CASSFGLAGGPNNEQFF. DNA of the CDR3: TGCGCCAGCAGCTTCGGACTAGCGGGAGGGCCTAACAATGAGCAGTTCTTC.

This sequence joins TRBV6-1 and TRBJ1-5, with D perhaps matching TRBD1 (5 bases). The ends were cut back, 6 bases at V and 1 base at J, with 13 bases in the middle. CDR1 and CDR2 (germline): MNHNS, SASEGT. The CDR3 sequence is 15 residues long. CDR3 coding DNA: TGTGCCAGCAGAACACAGGACGGGAGCAATCAGCCCCAGCATTTT. Residues: CASRTQDGSNQPQHF.

The rearrangement joins TRBV28 to TRBJ1-2; possibly TRBD1 for D (6 bases). Per germline, CDR1 MDHEN and CDR2 SYDVKM. Trimming removed 3 bases at V and 8 bases at J, with 13 bases between. The CDR3 extends over 13 amino acids. The CDR3 region is CASSFPTGGGYTF. The CDR3 DNA is TGTGCCAGCAGTTTCCCGACAGGAGGAGGCTACACCTTC.

The J gene is TRBJ1-2, the V gene TRBV4-1; 7 bases agree with TRBD1. CDR3 length: 12 residues. Germline CDR1 is MGHRA and CDR2 is YSYEKL. V was pared by 1 base and J by 8 bases, with 1 base of the junction left unmatched. The CDR3 loop reads CASSQGGGGYTF. The CDR3 region has the DNA TGCGCCAGCAGCCAAGGAGGGGGCGGCTACACCTTC.

The chain uses TRBV30 and TRBJ2-1, with 10 bases lining up with TRBD1. The CDR3 runs to 12 residues. The germline gives CDR1 GTSNPN, CDR2 SVGIG (reference sequence). The CDR3 here is CAMGQGINEQFF. CDR3 DNA sequence: TGTGCAATGGGACAGGGGATCAATGAGCAGTTCTTC.

The chain recombines TRBV7-6 with TRBJ2-5; 7 bases agree with TRBD1. With 4 bases clipped from V and 2 bases from J, the junction kept 1 base outside the gene matches. This CDR3 is built from 13 residues. Per germline, CDR1 SGHVS and CDR2 FNYEAQ. CDR3 nucleotides: TGTGCCAGCAGCTCGGGACAGCAAGAGACCCAGTACTTC. Its protein product is CASSSGQQETQYF.

The genes are TRBV21-1 and TRBJ1-4; the D segment call TRBD1 is taken from the table without a DNA check. TRBV21-1 is annotated as a pseudogene. The CDR3 contains 14 residues. CDR3 coding DNA: TGTGCCAGCAGTAAAACGCAGGGGAATGAAAAACTGTTTTTT. It specifies CASSKTQGNEKLFF.

V and J are TRBV19 and TRBJ2-7; 11 positions match TRBD2. Germline values: CDR1 LNHDA, CDR2 SQIVND (reference sequence). The CDR3 is 15 amino acids. V was clipped by 4 bases and J by 7 bases; unmatched bases: 9. Written as DNA, the CDR3 is TGTGCCAGTAGTACGGAACTAGCGGGAGCGGGGGAGCAGTACTTC. Translation: CASSTELAGAGEQYF. The entire variable domain, with the rest obtained from reference TRBV19 and TRBJ2-7, is as follows: DGGITQSPKYLFRKEGQNVTLSCEQNLNHDAMYWYRQDPGQGLRLIYYSQIVNDFQKGDIAEGYSVSREKKESFPLTVTSAQKNPTAFYLCASSTELAGAGEQYFGPGTRLTVT.

The chain couples TRBV2 to TRBJ1-4; D remains unclear. The CDR3 consists of 14 residues. Trimming shortened V by 7 bases and J by 7 bases, and 16 bases separated the two germline ends. Germline CDR1 SNHLY, CDR2 FYNNEI. The CDR3 sequence: CASIRRGSSEKLFF. The DNA of the CDR3 is TGTGCCAGCATCCGGCGGGGTTCGAGTGAAAAACTGTTTTTT.

Only one count was recorded for this clone. CDR3 coding DNA: TGTGCCAGCAGCCAAGTTTTTCTATTTCGGGGTGAAGCTTTCTTT. Amino acid sequence: CASSQVFLFRGEAFF. The rearrangement uses TRBV14 and TRBJ1-1; D gene ambiguous. CDR1 is SGHDN and CDR2 is FVKESK in the germline V gene. V was shortened by 1 base and J by 7 bases, with 16 bases between the two germline ends. The CDR3 loop spans 15 amino acids.

The V call is TRBV7-9, the J call TRBJ2-5; D possibly corresponds to TRBD2 (5 bases). Per germline, CDR1 SEHNR and CDR2 FQNEAQ (reference sequence). The V and J ends lost 3 bases and 5 bases respectively, with 10 bases between them. This CDR3 contains 13 residues. The CDR3 here is CASSLTSGETQYF. For the CDR3, the DNA is TGTGCCAGCAGCTTGACATCGGGGGAGACCCAGTACTTC.

V gene TRBV11-2 combines with J gene TRBJ2-2, with D uncertain. CDR3 length: 15 residues. With 2 bases removed from V and 4 bases from J, the gap between germline ends came to 11 bases. CDR1 and CDR2 from the germline V gene are SGHAT and FQNNGV. The CDR3 loop is CASSLLTAGTGELFF. The CDR3 bases are TGTGCCAGCAGCTTACTCACAGCTGGCACCGGGGAGCTGTTTTTT.

This rearrangement joins TRBV2 to TRBJ1-5; D is unclear. This CDR3 comprises 14 residues. Trimming took 7 bases from V and 3 from J, leaving 13 bases between them. CDR1 and CDR2 (germline): SNHLY, FYNNEI. CDR3 sequence reads: CASTLISPNQPQHF. Here the CDR3 DNA reads TGTGCCAGCACCTTAATATCCCCCAATCAGCCCCAGCATTTT.

V gene TRBV18 combines with J gene TRBJ2-3, with 15 bases lining up with TRBD2. V lost 4 bases and J lost 2; bases outside the gene matches: 13. The CDR3 is 20 amino acids. The V gene's germline CDR1 is KGHSH and CDR2 LQKENI. The CDR3 here is CASSQPGLAGGDRYTDTQYF. DNA for the CDR3: TGTGCCAGCTCACAGCCGGGACTAGCGGGAGGAGACCGATACACAGATACGCAGTATTTT.

This chain joins TRBV11-2 and TRBJ1-5; perhaps TRBD1 as D (5 bases). The CDR3 has 13 amino acids. V was pared by 8 bases and J by 9 bases, with 17 bases between. CDR1 is SGHAT and CDR2 is FQNNGV in the germline V gene. CDR3 amino acids: CASSTGRAGPQHF. CDR3 sequence (DNA): TGTGCCAGCTCTACGGGACGGGCCGGGCCCCAGCATTTT.

V and J are TRBV4-1 and TRBJ1-4; D unclear. The CDR3 is 17 residues long. Germline V gene sequence: CDR1 MGHRA, CDR2 YSYEKL. Trimming took 0 bases from V and 0 from J, leaving 11 bases between them. The CDR3 spells CASSQDVVVSTNEKLFF. The CDR3 region has the DNA TGCGCCAGCAGCCAAGATGTGGTCGTTTCAACTAATGAAAAACTGTTTTTT.